Listed here are 28 T cell receptor beta chains from one sample, sequenced in a study of early T cells in non-severe SARS-CoV-2 infection. TCRdb passed the 5' RACE reads through MiXCR, listing each CDR3 protein once. The sample lists 50,000 to 70,000 distinct CDR3 sequences, around 12% occurring once. Sequencing was performed on whole blood. The receptors originated from an adult who was a healthcare worker with PCR-confirmed SARS-CoV-2 infection or an uninfected control (not recorded which).

This clonotype was seen at least ten times. The chain joins TRBV21-1 to TRBJ1-3. TRBV21-1 is a pseudogene segment. The CDR3 loop spans 16 amino acids. CDR3 sequence (DNA): TGTGCCAGCAGCAAAGGGAAGGGATTAAGTGGAAACACCATATATTTT. Protein: CASSKGKGLSGNTIYF.

This clonotype showed up just a few times. The chain couples TRBV7-9 to TRBJ2-7, with D hard to call. The germline V and J ends were trimmed by 4 bases and 2 bases, with 9 bases remaining between them. There are 13 residues in the CDR3. CDR1 SEHNR and CDR2 FQNEAQ come from the germline V gene (reference sequence). Here the CDR3 DNA reads TGTGCCAGCAGCTACTTTAGTGCCTACGAGCAGTACTTC. It yields the protein CASSYFSAYEQYF.

This clonotype occurred a few times. This chain links TRBV11-2 with TRBJ2-7; D not certain. Germline CDR1 and CDR2: SGHAT and FQNNGV. Between the trimmed V and J ends, which lost 5 bases and 0 bases, there was a span of 8 bases. The CDR3 sequence is 13 residues long. CDR3 amino acids: CASSNGSSYEQYF. For the CDR3, the DNA is TGTGCCAGCAGCAACGGTAGCTCCTACGAGCAGTACTTC.

The rearrangement uses TRBV5-1 and TRBJ1-4, with TRBD1 identical over 8 bases. Germline-derived CDR1 and CDR2 are SGHRS and YFSETQ. J lost 5 bases, V lost 5 bases, and 5 bases had no gene match. This CDR3 has 14 residues. The CDR3 protein is CASRETGANEKLFF. CDR3 sequence (DNA): TGCGCCAGCAGGGAGACAGGGGCCAATGAAAAACTGTTTTTT.

Comments on this clonotype: Sequence at one end of the junction differs from germline and may be a read error. The chain employs TRBV7-9 and TRBJ2-1, with D tentatively TRBD1 or TRBD2 (5 bases each). This CDR3 is 15 amino acids long. The germline V gene has CDR1 SEHNR and CDR2 FQNEAQ (reference sequence). DNA of the CDR3: TGTGCCAGCAGCTTACGGGGCGGCCCTGGCAATAAGCAGTTCTTC. Translation gives CASSLRGGPGNKQFF.

This clonotype was counted ten times or more. The chain recombines TRBV30 with TRBJ1-5; 7 bases map to TRBD1. The trim removed 1 base at V and 4 bases at J, leaving 7 bases unmatched. Germline CDR1 and CDR2: GTSNPN and SVGIG (reference sequence). This CDR3 comprises 15 residues. CDR3 coding DNA: TGTGCCTGGAGTGAGGGGGGGACAGCAAATCAGCCCCAGCATTTT. This encodes CAWSEGGTANQPQHF.

V is TRBV30 and J is TRBJ2-5; D gene unclear. V was clipped by 1 base and J by 9 bases, with 9 bases between them. Germline assignment: CDR1 GTSNPN and CDR2 SVGIG (reference sequence). The CDR3 totals 11 residues. The CDR3 region is CAWSGPGAQYF. CDR3 in DNA: TGTGCCTGGAGTGGCCCTGGGGCCCAGTACTTC.

This clonotype was found a few times. One end of the junction does not line up with germline, which may come from a read error. The gene calls are TRBV6-2 or TRBV6-3 and TRBJ2-3; D not resolved. The CDR3 is 14 residues long. Germline V gene data show CDR1 as MNHEY and CDR2 as SVGEGT. CDR3 amino acids: CASSNSDGTDTQYF. The CDR3 DNA is TGTGCCAGCAGTAACTCGGACGGCACAGATACGCAGTATTTT.

This clonotype has a handful of counts. The CDR3, as DNA: TGTGCCAGCAGCCCGGAAGAACTTTCAGATACGCAGTATTTT. Translation gives CASSPEELSDTQYF. V is TRBV7-8 and J is TRBJ2-3; D gene uncertain. This CDR3 is 14 amino acids long. Germline CDR1 and CDR2: SGHVS and FQNEAQ. V was trimmed by 5 bases and J by 4 bases, leaving 13 bases between them.

The V and J genes are TRBV7-2 and TRBJ2-3, with 9 positions matching TRBD2. CDR1 and CDR2 (germline): SGHTA, FQGNSA. V lost 2 bases, J lost 5 bases, and 8 bases stayed unmatched. The CDR3 sequence is 16 residues long. The CDR3 sequence is CASSLTAGGPGDTQYF. The DNA of the CDR3 is TGTGCCAGCAGCTTAACTGCGGGGGGGCCGGGAGATACGCAGTATTTT.

Only a few counts were recorded for this clonotype. The CDR3 region has the DNA TGCAGTGCTAGAGACGCGGTGGGGGGGACTGAAGCTTTCTTT. This encodes CSARDAVGGTEAFF. This sequence joins TRBV20-1 and TRBJ1-1; TRBD1 might be the D (5 bases). Germline loops: CDR1 DFQATT, CDR2 SNEGSKA (reference sequence). Between the trimmed V and J ends, which lost 0 bases and 5 bases, there was a span of 13 bases. The CDR3 has 14 residues.

This clonotype was seen a handful of times. The chain has TRBV29-1 and TRBJ2-2, with D maybe TRBD1 (6 bases). Looked up from germline, CDR1 is SQVTM and CDR2 is ANQGSEA. The CDR3 is made up of 18 amino acids. Trimming took off 6 bases at V and 6 bases at J, with 29 bases between the two ends. Here the CDR3 DNA reads TGCAGCGTGGTGCATGTGGGCAGGGGTCTCCCCCCCCCCGGGGAGCTGTTTTTT. The encoded protein is CSVVHVGRGLPPPGELFF.

This rearrangement joins TRBV28 to TRBJ2-1; no firm D call. V gave up 10 bases and J gave up 6 bases, with 10 bases separating them. CDR3 length equals 11 residues. Per germline, CDR1 MDHEN and CDR2 SYDVKM. CDR3 sequence: CATGRGNEQFF. The CDR3 DNA is TGTGCCACCGGCCGAGGCAATGAGCAGTTCTTC. The full variable domain, its missing parts supplied by reference TRBV28 and TRBJ2-1, is DVKVTQSSRYLVKRTGEKVFLECVQDMDHENMFWYRQDPGLGLRLIYFSYDVKMKEKGDIPEGYSVSREKKERFSLILESASTNQTSMYLCATGRGNEQFFGPGTRLTVL.

This clonotype was counted between two and nine times. This chain links TRBV6-5 with TRBJ1-5; D gene uncertain. The CDR3 is made up of 13 amino acids. Trimming took off 7 bases at V and 4 bases at J, with 11 bases between the two ends. The V gene's germline CDR1 is MNHEY and CDR2 SVGAGI. The CDR3 sequence is CASKPGLNQPQHF. The CDR3, as DNA: TGTGCCAGCAAGCCGGGGTTGAATCAGCCCCAGCATTTT.

The chain couples TRBV20-1 to TRBJ1-5; D uncertain. The CDR3 is 14 residues long. Germline V gene lookup returns CDR1 DFQATT and CDR2 SNEGSKA (reference sequence). V lost 6 bases and J lost 3, with 15 bases in between. The CDR3 DNA follows: TGCAGTGCGACGGGTCAGTTGTCCAATCAGCCCCAGCATTTT. Residues: CSATGQLSNQPQHF.

V is TRBV7-8 and J is TRBJ1-1; D not resolved. V was trimmed by 4 bases and J by 0 bases, leaving 6 bases between them. Per the germline V gene, CDR1 is SGHVS and CDR2 is FQNEAQ. The CDR3 length is 13 residues. DNA for the CDR3: TGTGCCAGCAGCTACCAAGTGAACACTGAAGCTTTCTTT. Its protein is CASSYQVNTEAFF.

This clonotype appeared a few times. CDR3 DNA: TGTGCCAGCAGTTCCGCTTCCTACGAGCAGTACTTC. This codes for CASSSASYEQYF. This chain uses TRBV28 with TRBJ2-7; D gene ambiguous. The CDR3 has 12 residues. Germline V gene sequence: CDR1 MDHEN, CDR2 SYDVKM. V lost 4 bases to trimming and J lost 1 base, with 5 bases between them. The full variable domain, rest sourced from reference TRBV28 and TRBJ2-7, is DVKVTQSSRYLVKRTGEKVFLECVQDMDHENMFWYRQDPGLGLRLIYFSYDVKMKEKGDIPEGYSVSREKKERFSLILESASTNQTSMYLCASSSASYEQYFGPGTRLTVT.

Many counts were recorded for this clonotype. The chain recombines TRBV28 with TRBJ2-7, with D perhaps TRBD2 (5 bases). Germline-derived CDR1 and CDR2 are MDHEN and SYDVKM. The germline V and J ends were trimmed by 4 bases and 6 bases, with 25 bases remaining between them. The CDR3 totals 17 residues. CDR3 sequence: CASSYTGLSKQTVEQYF. CDR3 DNA sequence: TGTGCCAGCAGTTACACCGGACTCTCAAAGCAAACGGTCGAGCAGTACTTC.

In its sample, this clonotype was seen many times. The chain links TRBV7-2 to TRBJ1-6; 9 nucleotides align to TRBD1. The germline V gene encodes CDR1 SGHTA and CDR2 FQGNSA. V was pared by 7 bases and J by 10 bases, with 5 bases of the junction left unmatched. The CDR3 runs 13 residues. The CDR3 region has the DNA TGTGCCAGCAAAGACAGGGGGGACTCACCCCTCCACTTT. Protein: CASKDRGDSPLHF. Supplemented by reference TRBV7-2 and TRBJ1-6, the full variable domain reads GAGVSQSPSNKVTEKGKDVELRCDPISGHTALYWYRQSLGQGLEFLIYFQGNSAPDKSGLPSDRFSAERTGGSVSTLTIQRTQQEDSAVYLCASKDRGDSPLHFGNGTRLTVT.

In the case of this clonotype: This may be a read error: a much more frequent sequence differs by one nucleotide. The V gene is TRBV30, the J gene TRBJ1-5; D remains unclear. V was clipped by 5 bases and J by 0 bases, with 8 bases between them. The CDR3 totals 13 residues. Germline CDR1 is GTSNPN and CDR2 is SVGIG (reference sequence). Written as DNA, the CDR3 is TGTGCCTGGTCGGCGGATAGCAATCAGCCCCAGCATTTT. Translated, it gives CAWSADSNQPQHF.

The CDR3 here is CASSEASAEQFF. The CDR3, as DNA: TGCGCCAGCAGTGAAGCTAGCGCTGAGCAGTTCTTC. The chain uses TRBV10-2 and TRBJ2-1; TRBD2 might be the D (6 bases). Germline V lookup: CDR1 WSHSY, CDR2 SAAADI. V was pared by 3 bases and J by 9 bases, with 9 bases between. The CDR3 has 12 amino acids.

The J gene is TRBJ1-1, the V gene TRBV6-5, with 8 bases identical to TRBD1. The germline gives CDR1 MNHEY, CDR2 SVGAGI. There are 13 residues in the CDR3. Trimming took 1 base from V and 7 from J; bases not matched to a gene: 2. The CDR3 coding sequence is TGTGCCAGCAGTTACTTCGGACAGGGTGAAGCTTTCTTT. Its translation: CASSYFGQGEAFF.

Many counts were recorded for this clonotype. The V and J genes are TRBV19 and TRBJ1-5, with D perhaps TRBD1 (5 bases). The V and J ends lost 8 bases and 2 bases respectively, with 19 bases between them. The germline V gene encodes CDR1 LNHDA and CDR2 SQIVND (reference sequence). This CDR3 is 16 amino acids long. The CDR3 nucleotides read TGTGCCAGTGAGGTTAAGGGGCGGGCGGGCAATCAGCCCCAGCATTTT. This encodes CASEVKGRAGNQPQHF.

A few counts support this clonotype. The chain combines TRBV6-1 with TRBJ2-7; 11 nucleotides agree with TRBD2. This CDR3 is built from 15 residues. V trimming: 5 bases; J trimming: 1 base; junction bases outside the gene matches: 4. Germline lookup yields CDR1 MNHNS and CDR2 SASEGT. The CDR3 sequence is CASSPGTSGSYEQYF. CDR3 in DNA: TGTGCCAGCAGTCCCGGGACTAGCGGTTCCTACGAGCAGTACTTC.

The chain combines TRBV7-6 with TRBJ2-5; D is perhaps TRBD1 (5 bases). V lost 3 bases, J lost 2 bases, and 7 bases lay in between. The CDR3 extends over 13 amino acids. In germline, CDR1 is SGHVS, CDR2 FNYEAQ. This CDR3 reads CASSFGHQETQYF. CDR3 in DNA: TGTGCCAGCAGCTTTGGACATCAAGAGACCCAGTACTTC.

At least ten counts were recorded for this clonotype. The V and J genes are TRBV4-1 and TRBJ2-1; D not certain. Germline V gene sequence: CDR1 MGHRA, CDR2 YSYEKL. V shed 2 bases and J shed 4 bases, with 9 bases lying between them. The CDR3 is 14 amino acids. This CDR3 is CASSQTVPYNEQFF. Here the CDR3 DNA reads TGCGCCAGCAGCCAAACAGTGCCGTACAATGAGCAGTTCTTC.

This clonotype was seen only a few times. This rearrangement joins TRBV4-3 to TRBJ1-6; maybe TRBD1 (5 bases). V shed 3 bases and J shed 7 bases, with 10 bases lying between them. The CDR3 is made up of 14 amino acids. Germline V CDR1 and CDR2: LGHNA, YSLEER. CDR3: CASSQGTDNSPLHF. In nucleotides, the CDR3 is TGCGCCAGCAGCCAGGGGACGGACAATTCACCCCTCCACTTT.

This clonotype has only a few counts. This sequence joins TRBV18 and TRBJ2-3, with no clear D. The germline V and J ends were trimmed by 1 base and 0 bases, with 8 bases remaining between them. The CDR3 spans 15 residues. Germline V gives CDR1 KGHSH, CDR2 LQKENI. CDR3 sequence reads: CASSPQAASTDTQYF. The CDR3 region has the DNA TGTGCCAGCTCACCACAGGCCGCGAGCACAGATACGCAGTATTTT.